A single sample is the source of the 23 T cell receptor beta chains below, sequenced in a study of glioma-infiltrating T cells after dendritic cell vaccination (dated by TCRdb to about 2016). Taken with the paper, the label for time point translates to: after dendritic cell vaccination, including at tumor progression/relapse. The library was prepared using the immunoSEQ multiplex PCR assay. Not all clones reach the TCRdb copy of this immuneACCESS table, which keeps in-frame sequences only. Checked studies attribute under half of the gap to unresolved V genes and leave the rest unexplained. The sample includes 20,000 to 30,000 clones, with roughly 90% observed a single time. The ten largest clonotypes hold about 2.9% of the sample. Sequencing was performed on blood, taken after dendritic cell vaccination. These receptors originate from a human donor with glioblastoma.

This chain joins TRBV5-8 and TRBJ2-3; tentative D call: TRBD2 (5 bases). This CDR3 comprises 17 residues. Germline CDR1 is SGHTS and CDR2 is YDEGEE. V was trimmed by 4 bases and J by 4 bases, leaving 22 bases between them. Written as DNA, the CDR3 is TGTGCCAGCAGCCGCGCCCGGGCCGCGGCGGGCCCAGATACGCAGTATTTT. Amino acids: CASSRARAAAGPDTQYF. Filled out from reference TRBV5-8 and TRBJ2-3, the complete variable domain reads EAGVTQSPTHLIKTRGQQATLRCSPISGHTSVYWYQQALGLGLQFLLWYDEGEERNRGNFPPRFSGRQFPNYSSELNVNALELEDSALYLCASSRARAAAGPDTQYFGPGTRLTVL.

The gene calls are TRBV7-2 and TRBJ2-3; 12 positions agree with TRBD2. Germline V gene lookup returns CDR1 SGHTA and CDR2 FQGNSA. After removal of 5 bases from V and 5 bases from J, the junction contained 8 bases not matched to a gene. This CDR3 is 16 amino acids long. The CDR3 nucleotides are TGTGCCAGCAGCACCGCCCTAGCGGGGGGGATAGATACGCAGTATTTT. Translated: CASSTALAGGIDTQYF. The complete variable domain, with remaining parts taken from reference TRBV7-2 and TRBJ2-3, reads GAGVSQSPSNKVTEKGKDVELRCDPISGHTALYWYRQSLGQGLEFLIYFQGNSAPDKSGLPSDRFSAERTGGSVSTLTIQRTQQEDSAVYLCASSTALAGGIDTQYFGPGTRLTVL.

For the CDR3, the DNA is TGTGCCAGCAGCCACGGGGGGCTAACCTACAATGAGCAGTTCTTC. It yields the protein CASSHGGLTYNEQFF. This chain connects TRBV5-4 to TRBJ2-1; weak D call: TRBD2 (7 bases). Germline V gene data show CDR1 as SGHNT and CDR2 as YYREEE (reference sequence). This CDR3 contains 15 residues. The V and J ends lost 4 bases and 2 bases respectively, with 13 bases between them.

This clone was found a few times. This chain joins TRBV2 and TRBJ2-5; perhaps TRBD1 as D (6 bases). The CDR3 sequence is 13 residues long. V was shortened by 8 bases and J by 0 bases, with 10 bases between the two germline ends. From germline, CDR1 is SNHLY and CDR2 FYNNEI. The CDR3 bases are TGTGCCAGCGGCCGGGACAACCAAGAGACCCAGTACTTC. Translating it yields CASGRDNQETQYF. The full variable domain, rest sourced from reference TRBV2 and TRBJ2-5, is EPEVTQTPSHQVTQMGQEVILRCVPISNHLYFYWYRQILGQKVEFLVSFYNNEISEKSEIFDDQFSVERPDGSNFTLKIRSTKLEDSAMYFCASGRDNQETQYFGPGTRLLVL.

The chain has TRBV30 and TRBJ1-3; maybe TRBD1 (5 bases). CDR3 size: 13 residues. Germline V CDR1 and CDR2: GTSNPN, SVGIG (reference sequence). Between the trimmed V and J ends, which lost 1 base and 4 bases, there was a span of 8 bases. For the CDR3, the DNA is TGTGCCTGGAGTGGCGGGACCGGAAACACCATATATTTT. Translated, it gives CAWSGGTGNTIYF.

This chain uses TRBV7-9 with TRBJ2-2; D ambiguous. The V gene's germline CDR1 is SEHNR and CDR2 FQNEAQ (reference sequence). The CDR3 loop spans 15 amino acids. Trimming cost V 4 bases and J 1 base, with 10 bases left between them. The CDR3 sequence is CASSSPQKNTGELFF. Written as DNA, the CDR3 is TGTGCCAGCAGCTCCCCTCAGAAGAACACCGGGGAGCTGTTTTTT.

The chain has TRBV6-5 and TRBJ2-5, with TRBD1 identical over 12 bases. CDR3 length: 15 amino acids. The junction had 6 bases not matched to a gene; V was cut back by 4 bases and J by 6 bases. Germline loops: CDR1 MNHEY, CDR2 SVGAGI. CDR3 residues: CASSWGTGGRKTQYF. In nucleotides, the CDR3 is TGTGCCAGCAGTTGGGGGACAGGGGGCCGGAAGACCCAGTACTTC.

The chain couples TRBV9 to TRBJ2-7, with D perhaps matching TRBD2 (6 bases). Trimming removed 4 bases from V and 5 bases from J, with 22 bases in between. The CDR3 is 16 amino acids. In germline, CDR1 is SGDLS, CDR2 YYNGEE. The CDR3 nucleotides are TGTGCCAGCAGCCCCTCGGAGGGTCCAACAGTCCACGAGCAGTACTTC. It is translated as CASSPSEGPTVHEQYF.

This chain joins TRBV7-8 and TRBJ1-2; D not resolved. CDR1 and CDR2 (germline): SGHVS, FQNEAQ. Trimming cost V 3 bases and J 4 bases, with 9 bases left between them. The CDR3 length is 13 residues. Written as DNA, the CDR3 is TGTGCCAGCAGCTTGGGCAGATCCTATGGCTACACCTTC. Its protein product is CASSLGRSYGYTF.

This clone turned up a few times. V is TRBV6-6 and J is TRBJ1-1; 8 positions match TRBD1. V was pared by 6 bases and J by 9 bases, with 12 bases of the junction left unmatched. CDR1 MNHNY and CDR2 SVGAGI come from the germline V gene (reference sequence). CDR3 length equals 14 residues. DNA for the CDR3: TGTGCCAGCAGAAGCCCGGACAGGGTTATACAAGCTTTCTTT. This translates into CASRSPDRVIQAFF.

Notes on this clone: Other nucleotide sequences from this sample produce the same CDR3. This chain joins TRBV6-5 and TRBJ1-6, with 9 bases aligning to TRBD1. The CDR3 length is 15 residues. The V gene end was trimmed by 6 bases and the J gene end by 5 bases; junction bases not matched to a gene: 5. From germline, CDR1 is MNHEY and CDR2 SVGAGI. For the CDR3, the DNA is TGTGCCAGCAGACGAAGGACAGGGGATAATTCACCCCTCCACTTT. Its translation: CASRRRTGDNSPLHF.

The chain uses TRBV7-9 and TRBJ1-3, with D tentatively TRBD1 (5 bases). The CDR3 is made up of 15 amino acids. Trimming cost V 5 bases and J 0 bases, with 11 bases left between them. CDR1 is SEHNR and CDR2 is FQNEAQ in the germline V gene (reference sequence). The CDR3 sequence is CASSLRTNSGNTIYF. The CDR3 DNA sequence: TGTGCCAGCAGCCTACGGACAAACTCTGGAAACACCATATATTTT.

The chain couples TRBV4-2 to TRBJ2-2, with D possibly matching TRBD1 (5 bases). Trimming cost V 2 bases and J 4 bases, with 11 bases left between them. The CDR3 runs to 15 residues. CDR1 and CDR2 from the germline V gene are LGHNA and YNFKEQ. As DNA, the CDR3 is TGTGCCAGCAGCCAAACCCCCAGGGCCACCGGGGAGCTGTTTTTT. Encoded protein: CASSQTPRATGELFF.

This clone was recorded only once. The rearrangement links TRBV10-3 to TRBJ2-7, with D maybe TRBD1 (6 bases). The germline V gene has CDR1 ENHRY and CDR2 SYGVKD. The V end lost 4 bases, the J end lost 5 bases, and 9 bases lay between the germline ends. The CDR3 has 12 residues. The CDR3 region has the DNA TGTGCCATCAGTGTAAAGGGGGACGAGCAGTACTTC. This gives the protein CAISVKGDEQYF.

The chain couples TRBV27 to TRBJ2-7, with 8 bases aligning to TRBD1. The CDR3 is 11 amino acids. Per the germline V gene, CDR1 is MNHEY and CDR2 is SMNVEV (reference sequence). Trimming at V came to 8 bases and at J to 4 bases, leaving 1 base not matched to a gene. The CDR3 DNA reads as TGTGCCAGCCGGGACAGGTACGAGCAGTACTTC. Encoded protein: CASRDRYEQYF.

The rearrangement links TRBV7-2 to TRBJ2-2; TRBD2 is a possible D gene (7 bases). V gave up 1 base and J gave up 2 bases, with 17 bases separating them. The CDR3 sequence is 18 residues long. Germline CDR1 and CDR2: SGHTA and FQGNSA. CDR3 nucleotides: TGTGCCAGCAGCTTAGTCTTGGGGGGGGGCAGTAACACCGGGGAGCTGTTTTTT. As protein: CASSLVLGGGSNTGELFF.

This sequence joins TRBV9 and TRBJ2-1; no firm D call. The CDR3 sequence is 14 residues long. From germline, CDR1 is SGDLS and CDR2 YYNGEE. V was pared by 0 bases and J by 9 bases, with 13 bases between. CDR3 region: CASSVGGGGGEQFF. The CDR3 DNA reads as TGTGCCAGCAGCGTAGGTGGTGGCGGTGGTGAGCAGTTCTTC.

This chain uses TRBV5-4 with TRBJ2-7; D is unclear. The length of the CDR3 is 13 residues. With 4 bases removed from V and 9 bases from J, the gap between germline ends came to 17 bases. Germline CDR1 reads SGHNT; CDR2 reads YYREEE (reference sequence). The CDR3 spells CASSLDGYEAQYF. DNA for the CDR3: TGTGCCAGCAGCCTCGATGGGTACGAGGCGCAGTACTTC.

The count of this clone is one. The chain employs TRBV5-1 and TRBJ2-1, with D possibly TRBD1 on 6 matching bases. Germline-derived CDR1 and CDR2 are SGHRS and YFSETQ. This CDR3 contains 14 residues. Trimming left V 5 bases short and J 7 bases short, with 16 bases between. This chain's CDR3 is CASSHDPTGNEQFF. As DNA, the CDR3 is TGCGCCAGCAGTCATGACCCTACAGGGAATGAGCAGTTCTTC.

In this sample, this clone turned up a few times. The chain joins TRBV4-2 to TRBJ2-1; the match to TRBD1 covers 8 bases. CDR1 is LGHNA and CDR2 is YNFKEQ in the germline V gene. The CDR3 spans 14 residues. Unmatched junction bases numbered 6, after V lost 4 bases and J lost 7 bases. DNA of the CDR3: TGTGCCAGCAGCCTCCTCGACAGGGGTAATGAGCAGTTCTTC. This codes for CASSLLDRGNEQFF.

This chain uses TRBV6-5 with TRBJ2-1; 7 positions match TRBD2. The CDR3 loop spans 14 amino acids. V gave up 0 bases and J gave up 10 bases; unmatched junction bases: 6. Per germline, CDR1 MNHEY and CDR2 SVGAGI. The CDR3 DNA reads TGTGCCAGCAGTTACTCGAGGACTAGTCAGGAGCAGTTCTTC. Amino acids: CASSYSRTSQEQFF.

The rearrangement joins TRBV29-1 to TRBJ2-3, with D perhaps TRBD2 (6 bases). From germline, CDR1 is SQVTM and CDR2 ANQGSEA. With 3 bases removed from V and 4 bases from J, the gap between germline ends came to 11 bases. CDR3 length equals 13 residues. CDR3 nucleotides: TGCAGCGTTGACGCGGGAAGGTCAGATACGCAGTATTTT. Its protein product is CSVDAGRSDTQYF.

The V call is TRBV7-9, the J call TRBJ1-5, with D perhaps TRBD1 (5 bases). V lost 1 base to trimming and J lost 7 bases, with 8 bases between them. This CDR3 is built from 13 residues. Germline CDR1 reads SEHNR; CDR2 reads FQNEAQ (reference sequence). CDR3 coding DNA: TGTGCCAGCAGCTTAGGGGGGGTCCAGCCCCAGCATTTT. Protein: CASSLGGVQPQHF.